This T cell receptor (beta chain) was sequenced for a study of blood T cell repertoires in COVID-19. About the study: Whether acute or convalescent, the COVID-19 samples came from the United States, Italy and Spain. T cells, B-cell-depleted T cells, or PBMCs provided the cDNA or gDNA that served as material.

The protocol was immunoSEQ multiplex PCR, while the TCRdb copy is restricted to in-frame clones and leaves out a portion. Here the sample spans under 150,000 clones, roughly four fifths being singletons. J lost 0 bases, V lost 6 bases, and 10 bases had no gene match. The germline V gene has CDR1 GTSNPN and CDR2 SVGIG (reference sequence). The CDR3 has 17 residues. The chain carries TRBV30 and TRBJ2-1; 11 nucleotides line up with TRBD2. The specimen was peripheral blood. The sequence was collected from a woman between 45 and 65 years old with active or convalescent COVID-19. CDR3: CACRSASGGSSYNEQFF. In nucleotides, the CDR3 is TGTGCCTGTCGAAGCGCTAGCGGGGGGAGCTCCTACAATGAGCAGTTCTTC.